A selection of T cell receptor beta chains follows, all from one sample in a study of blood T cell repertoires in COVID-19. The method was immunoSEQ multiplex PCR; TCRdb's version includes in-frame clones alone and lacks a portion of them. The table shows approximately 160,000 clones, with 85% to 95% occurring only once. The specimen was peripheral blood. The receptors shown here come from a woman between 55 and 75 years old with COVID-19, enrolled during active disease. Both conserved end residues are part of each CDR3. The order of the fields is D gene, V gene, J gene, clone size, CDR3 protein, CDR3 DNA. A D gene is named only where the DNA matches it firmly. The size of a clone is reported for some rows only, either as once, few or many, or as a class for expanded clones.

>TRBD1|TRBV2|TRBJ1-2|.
CASRRTGPEYGYTF
TGTGCCAGCAGAAGGACAGGCCCTGAGTATGGCTACACCTTC
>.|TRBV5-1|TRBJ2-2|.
CASSLSTGELFF
TGCGCCAGCAGCCTCAGCACCGGGGAGCTGTTTTTT
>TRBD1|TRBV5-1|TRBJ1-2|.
CASSFQGDGYTF
TGCGCCAGCAGCTTTCAGGGGGATGGCTACACCTTC
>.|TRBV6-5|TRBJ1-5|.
CASSPSGRVGQPQHF
TGTGCCAGCAGTCCGAGCGGCCGGGTTGGGCAGCCCCAGCATTTT
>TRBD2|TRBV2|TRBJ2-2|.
CASSESWLAGVTGELFF
TGTGCCAGCAGTGAATCTTGGCTAGCGGGAGTTACCGGGGAGCTGTTTTTT
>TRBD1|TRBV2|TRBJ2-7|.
CASSPQTGGHNEQYF
TGTGCCAGCAGTCCACAGACAGGGGGACACAACGAGCAGTACTTC
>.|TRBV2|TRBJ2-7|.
CAGRADYSIYEQYF
TGTGCCGGACGAGCGGACTACTCTATCTACGAGCAGTACTTC
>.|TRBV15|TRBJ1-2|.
CATSRDLQQGSYGYTF
TGTGCCACCAGCAGAGATCTTCAACAGGGAAGCTATGGCTACACCTTC
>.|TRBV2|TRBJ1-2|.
CASREVIWGYTF
TGTGCCAGCAGGGAGGTGATCTGGGGCTACACCTTC
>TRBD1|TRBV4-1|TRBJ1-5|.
CASSGQVNSNQPQHF
TGCGCCAGCAGCGGACAGGTGAATAGCAATCAGCCCCAGCATTTT
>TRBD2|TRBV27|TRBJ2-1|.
CASSPWTSGGIEQFF
TGTGCCAGCAGCCCTTGGACTAGCGGGGGTATTGAGCAGTTCTTC
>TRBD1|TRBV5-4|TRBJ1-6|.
CASSLAGQVSSPLHF
TGTGCCAGCAGCTTGGCGGGACAGGTCTCTTCACCCCTCCACTTT
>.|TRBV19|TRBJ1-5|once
CASSMAGGNQPQHF
TGTGCCAGTAGTATGGCAGGGGGCAATCAGCCCCAGCATTTT
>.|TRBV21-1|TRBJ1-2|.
CASSKGRALYYGYTF
TGTGCCAGCAGCAAAGGCCGAGCCCTTTACTATGGCTACACCTTC
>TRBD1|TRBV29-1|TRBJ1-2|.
CSAEGQAYYGYTF
TGCAGCGCTGAAGGACAGGCATACTATGGCTACACCTTC
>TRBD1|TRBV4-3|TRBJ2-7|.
CASSQGQGVYEQYF
TGCGCCAGCAGCCAAGGACAGGGGGTCTACGAGCAGTACTTC
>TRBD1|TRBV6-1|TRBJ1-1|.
CASSEDRGRDTEAFF
TGTGCCAGCAGTGAGGACAGGGGACGGGACACTGAAGCTTTCTTT
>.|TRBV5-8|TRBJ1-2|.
CASSLRGLDYGYTF
TGTGCCAGCAGCTTGAGGGGGTTGGACTATGGCTACACCTTC
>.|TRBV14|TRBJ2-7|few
CASSQQGLGYEQYF
TGTGCCAGCAGCCAACAGGGTCTTGGCTACGAGCAGTACTTC
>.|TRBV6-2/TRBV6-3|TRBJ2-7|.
CASSYSQPSYEQYF
TGTGCCAGCAGTTATTCACAGCCCTCCTACGAGCAGTACTTC
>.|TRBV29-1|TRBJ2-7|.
CSVAARGSSYEQYF
TGCAGCGTCGCCGCCAGGGGCTCCTCCTACGAGCAGTACTTC
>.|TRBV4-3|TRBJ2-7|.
CASSQGRRDEQYF
TGCGCCAGCAGCCAAGGCAGGCGGGACGAGCAGTACTTC